What follows describes a single TCR beta chain. This clone was detected only a few times. Its antigen is still unknown. Base qualities are not at hand, and no much larger clone is one base apart. V drops 7 bases and J drops 2 bases, leaving 21 bases in between. CDR1 SGHRS and CDR2 YFSETQ are derived from the germline V gene. The CDR3 contains 16 residues, cysteine and phenylalanine counted. Just the 48-base CDR3 DNA is kept, in frame starting at base 1. TCRbeta CDR3 regions were amplified from genomic DNA by means of the immunoSEQ Assay, a bias-controlled multiplex PCR. The original pipeline was this. The number of nucleated cells in each sample was estimated from the amplification of reference gene primers within the assay. To quantify the absolute abundance of each unique TCRbeta CDR3 rearrangement, sequence reads were collapsed and filtered. For each sample, productive Simpson clonality was calculated as the square root of Simpson's diversity index across productive rearrangements. In its TCRdb copy, this immuneACCESS table keeps in-frame sequences only and misses some clones. Where compared with another copy, unresolved V genes explain less than half of these, and the others have no known cause. The DNA gave D and trimming, while V, J and clone size come from that table. In this sample the table shows some 70,000 clones, approximately 86% of which occur a single time. Of the sample, under 1.5% falls within the top ten clones.

This record comes from a study of blood T cell repertoires in COVID-19 (TCRdb year 2020). Study-level background: Collaborator samples came from the United States, Italy and Spain and covered acute and convalescent phases of COVID-19. Where available, HLA class I and class II types were taken from metadata supplied by the sample provider and were not determined by assay-based typing. The prospective study material was composed of cDNA or gDNA derived from T cells, B-cell-depleted T cells, or PBMCs. Deeply sampled blood TCRbeta repertoires from subjects exposed to, actively infected with, or recovered from COVID-19 were included in the dataset. Samples came from the ongoing ImmuneRACE study (first 160 participants) plus 1,254 subjects from 6 global collaborators. The sample metadata nearly always contained a de-identified subject ID, COVID-19 status, age in years and sex. The repertoires were made available in a free public database intended to serve as a resource for research on the immune response to SARS-CoV-2. Results the study describes overall, beyond this receptor: How much clinical and demographic metadata was included differed by source and by participant, and the metadata was provided uncurated.

Whole blood was collected in K2EDTA tubes by collaborating institutions according to the institutions' own protocols. For TCRbeta analysis, collaborators shipped samples as frozen whole blood, isolated PBMCs, or DNA extracted from either of those sample types. The receptor's source is an older woman with acute or convalescent COVID-19. Here the chain combines TRBV5-1 and TRBJ1-1; D gene: possibly TRBD1, on 6 matching bases. Sequencing input: peripheral blood. The DNA sequence is as follows: TGCGCCAGCGCTAAACTTACACGACAGGCCAACACTGAAGCTTTCTTT. Protein translation: CASAKLTRQANTEAFF.